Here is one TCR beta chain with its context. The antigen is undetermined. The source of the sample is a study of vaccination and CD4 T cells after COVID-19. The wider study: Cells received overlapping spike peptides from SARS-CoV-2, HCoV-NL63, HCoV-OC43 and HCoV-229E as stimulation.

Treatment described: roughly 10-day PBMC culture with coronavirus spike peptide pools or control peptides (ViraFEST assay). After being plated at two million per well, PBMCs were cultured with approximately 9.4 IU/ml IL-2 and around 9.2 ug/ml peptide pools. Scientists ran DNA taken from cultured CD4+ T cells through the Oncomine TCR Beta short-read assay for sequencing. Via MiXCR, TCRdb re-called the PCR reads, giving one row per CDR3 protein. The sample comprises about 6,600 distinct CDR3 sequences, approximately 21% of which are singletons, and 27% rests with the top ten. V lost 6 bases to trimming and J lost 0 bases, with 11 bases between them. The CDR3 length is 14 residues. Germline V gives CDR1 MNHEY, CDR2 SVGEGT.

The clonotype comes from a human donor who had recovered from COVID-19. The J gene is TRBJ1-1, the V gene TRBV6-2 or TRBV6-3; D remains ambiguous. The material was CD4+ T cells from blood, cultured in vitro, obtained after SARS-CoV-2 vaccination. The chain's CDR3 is CASSPDGLNTEAFF. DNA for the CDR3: TGTGCCAGCAGCCCTGACGGACTGAACACTGAAGCTTTCTTT.